This TCR beta chain was observed in a study of T-cell memory formation after mild COVID-19. V was clipped by 0 bases and J by 5 bases, with 23 bases between them. Germline CDR1 and CDR2: SEHNR and FQNEAQ (reference sequence). The CDR3 loop spans 18 amino acids. TCRdb passed the 5' RACE reads through MiXCR, listing each CDR3 protein once. The repertoire holds roughly 410,000 distinct CDR3 sequences, with 20% to 25% as singletons. Of note for this clonotype: Its target is not known.

General study results and limits: Cross-reactive memory seemingly joined, as some responding clones were found in pre-infection memory. Chiefly within CM and EM were the contracting CD4+ clones; CD8+ ones were within EMRA.

Sequences were obtained from PBMCs or a T cell subset sorted from them (not recorded which). V is TRBV7-9 and J is TRBJ2-7; TRBD2 is a possible D gene (6 bases). The receptor was isolated from an adult woman who had mild COVID-19 (a few samples of this study predate the infection). Cell type and time point are not known. In DNA, the CDR3 is TGTGCCAGCAGCTTAGCGGAGGGCTTTTTCGGGACGCAGGACGAGCAGTACTTC. Translated, it gives CASSLAEGFFGTQDEQYF.